Following are 13 T cell receptor beta chains from one sample sequenced in a study of identical twins. One entry per CDR3 protein, called by TCRdb with MiXCR from the 5' RACE reads. The top ten clones hold about 2% of a sample with approximately 690,000 distinct CDR3 sequences, 6.1% of them seen once. Sample: naive T cells sorted from blood. The receptors derive from a man aged 18 to 35 in good health.

The chain carries TRBV18 and TRBJ2-2; D possibly matches TRBD1 or TRBD2 (5 bases each). Per germline, CDR1 KGHSH and CDR2 LQKENI. V gave up 3 bases and J gave up 2 bases, with 13 bases separating them. The CDR3 runs to 16 residues. For the CDR3, the DNA is TGTGCCAGCTCACCGGGGCCCAGCGGCAACACCGGGGAGCTGTTTTTT. Protein sequence: CASSPGPSGNTGELFF.

Only a few counts were recorded for this clonotype. V is TRBV7-8 and J is TRBJ2-3, with 9 bases that match TRBD2. This CDR3 contains 14 residues. Germline lookup yields CDR1 SGHVS and CDR2 FQNEAQ. Trimming cost V 11 bases and J 4 bases; bases outside gene matches: 10. This CDR3 reads CALGASGNSDTQYF. The CDR3 bases are TGTGCCCTCGGGGCTAGCGGGAATTCAGATACGCAGTATTTT.

This clonotype was recorded a few times. The rearrangement links TRBV12-3 or TRBV12-4 to TRBJ2-1; 13 nucleotides agree with TRBD2. This CDR3 is built from 18 residues. V lost 6 bases, J lost 2 bases, and 10 bases stayed unmatched. CDR3 amino acids: CASRVGLAGVRTYNEQFF. DNA of the CDR3: TGTGCCAGCAGGGTCGGACTAGCGGGAGTTCGGACCTACAATGAGCAGTTCTTC.

This clonotype was counted ten times or more. The chain links TRBV12-3 or TRBV12-4 to TRBJ2-7; 14 bases map to TRBD2. The CDR3 covers 17 residues. V was clipped by 4 bases and J by 4 bases; unmatched bases: 9. CDR3 coding DNA: TGTGCCAGCAGTTCATCCGGGACTAGCGGGAGTTTTTACGAGCAGTACTTC. Translation gives CASSSSGTSGSFYEQYF.

A few counts support this clonotype. This chain joins TRBV5-1 and TRBJ2-3; 8 bases align to TRBD1. With 6 bases clipped from V and 0 bases from J, the junction kept 9 bases outside the gene matches. CDR1 and CDR2 (germline): SGHRS, YFSETQ. This CDR3 spans 16 amino acids. The CDR3 loop is CASTPPRQGSTDTQYF. CDR3 in DNA: TGCGCCAGCACCCCCCCTCGACAGGGGAGCACAGATACGCAGTATTTT. The variable domain in full, with the rest retrieved from reference TRBV5-1 and TRBJ2-3, is KAGVTQTPRYLIKTRGQQVTLSCSPISGHRSVSWYQQTPGQGLQFLFEYFSETQRNKGNFPGRFSGRQFSNSRSEMNVSTLELGDSALYLCASTPPRQGSTDTQYFGPGTRLTVL.

This clonotype was counted at least ten times. Here the CDR3 reads CASSLQRKFDQPQHF. The CDR3 DNA reads as TGTGCCAGCAGCTTGCAGCGTAAATTTGATCAGCCCCAGCATTTT. The chain carries TRBV5-6 and TRBJ1-5, with D unclear. This CDR3 spans 15 amino acids. V was cut by 1 base and J by 5 bases, with 13 bases left in between. Germline-derived CDR1 and CDR2 are SGHDT and YYEEEE.

In its sample, this clonotype was seen many times. The rearrangement joins TRBV4-3 to TRBJ2-7; tentative D call: TRBD2 (5 bases). The V gene's germline CDR1 is LGHNA and CDR2 YSLEER. V lost 4 bases, J lost 2 bases, and 18 bases lay in between. This CDR3 contains 16 residues. The CDR3 sequence: CASSLGRESLTYEQYF. The CDR3 DNA reads TGCGCCAGCAGCCTGGGAAGGGAGAGTTTAACCTACGAGCAGTACTTC.

A word on this clonotype: A much larger clone differs by one base, so this may be a read error. V usage is TRBV12-3 or TRBV12-4 and J usage is TRBJ2-2; D may be TRBD1 (5 bases). The CDR3 is made up of 16 amino acids. V lost 5 bases and J 7 bases, leaving 20 bases between the germline ends. The CDR3, as DNA: TGTGCCAGCAGTGTGATTGGACACCGGTTAGGCGGGGAGCTGTTTTTT. This codes for CASSVIGHRLGGELFF.

The rearrangement links TRBV9 to TRBJ2-3; maybe TRBD1 (5 bases). The CDR3 totals 17 residues. Germline values: CDR1 SGDLS, CDR2 YYNGEE. Trimming removed 4 bases from V and 4 bases from J, with 22 bases in between. The DNA for the CDR3 is TGTGCCAGCAGCTCACGTCCCAGGGATCAAAGGGCAGATACGCAGTATTTT. Its translation is CASSSRPRDQRADTQYF.

This clonotype has at least ten counts. CDR3 nucleotide sequence: TGCAGTGCCCCGGGACTAGAATATCACAATGAGCAGTTCTTC. This codes for CSAPGLEYHNEQFF. V is TRBV20-1 and J is TRBJ2-1, with 8 nucleotides matching TRBD2. This CDR3 is built from 14 residues. Germline lookup yields CDR1 DFQATT and CDR2 SNEGSKA (reference sequence). With V trimmed by 6 bases and J by 5 bases, 9 bases remained unmatched.

The chain recombines TRBV5-1 with TRBJ2-6; D possibly matches TRBD1 or TRBD2 (5 bases each). Trimming pared 1 base from V and 2 bases from J, leaving 10 bases between. The CDR3 extends over 16 amino acids. Germline V gene data show CDR1 as SGHRS and CDR2 as YFSETQ. The CDR3 nucleotides are TGCGCCAGCAGCTTGCAGGGACCGACTGGGGCCAACGTCCTGACTTTC. This encodes CASSLQGPTGANVLTF.

This clonotype occurred a few times. The chain couples TRBV7-9 to TRBJ2-1; the match to TRBD1 covers 9 bases. This CDR3 comprises 16 residues. Germline-derived CDR1 and CDR2 are SEHNR and FQNEAQ (reference sequence). Germline trimming cut 0 bases from V and 8 bases from J; bases unmatched to any gene: 8. CDR3 residues: CASSLARTDRGDEQFF. CDR3 coding DNA: TGTGCCAGCAGCTTAGCCAGGACCGACAGGGGGGATGAGCAGTTCTTC.

The rearrangement uses TRBV7-9 and TRBJ2-5, with 7 bases matching TRBD1. Germline-derived CDR1 and CDR2 are SEHNR and FQNEAQ (reference sequence). Germline trimming cut 4 bases from V and 5 bases from J; bases unmatched to any gene: 10. This CDR3 is 15 amino acids long. The CDR3 sequence is CASSSPEGARETQYF. CDR3 coding DNA: TGTGCCAGCAGCTCGCCCGAGGGGGCGCGGGAGACCCAGTACTTC.